The 30 T cell receptor beta chains below all came from one sample that was sequenced in a study of cytomegalovirus exposure and HLA in healthy donors. Use of 60 Vbeta and 13 Jbeta primers characterized the PCR. Measured with immunoSEQ multiplex PCR; TCRdb has only the in-frame clones, and not every one. The table shows roughly 120,000 clones, with about four fifths occurring only once. Sequenced material: PBMCs. These receptors were obtained from a woman between 18 and 29 years old in good health and CMV-seropositive.

V is TRBV28 and J is TRBJ2-7, with 9 nucleotides matching TRBD1. Germline CDR1 reads MDHEN; CDR2 reads SYDVKM. J lost 2 bases, V lost 5 bases, and 7 bases had no gene match. The CDR3 extends over 15 amino acids. CDR3 coding DNA: TGTGCCAGCAGTCCCGGGGACAGGGAAGCCTACGAGCAGTACTTC. Its translation: CASSPGDREAYEQYF. Using reference TRBV28 and TRBJ2-7 for the parts outside the CDR3, the full variable domain is DVKVTQSSRYLVKRTGEKVFLECVQDMDHENMFWYRQDPGLGLRLIYFSYDVKMKEKGDIPEGYSVSREKKERFSLILESASTNQTSMYLCASSPGDREAYEQYFGPGTRLTVT.

V gene TRBV5-4 combines with J gene TRBJ2-7; D is perhaps TRBD2 (5 bases). This CDR3 region has 12 residues. Trimming stripped 0 bases from V and 6 bases from J, with 7 bases between. Germline V gives CDR1 SGHNT, CDR2 YYREEE (reference sequence). CDR3 bases: TGTGCCAGCAGCTTGGGAGGGCCCGAGCAGTACTTC. As protein: CASSLGGPEQYF.

The genes are TRBV19 and TRBJ2-2; 11 bases are a match to TRBD2. The germline CDR1 and CDR2 sequences are LNHDA and SQIVND (reference sequence). J gave up 6 bases and V 5 bases, and 17 bases lay outside the gene matches. This CDR3 contains 19 residues. CDR3 nucleotide sequence: TGTGCCAGTAGTGTCGGGGAGGGGAGTAGCGGGAGGGCCCCCGGGGAGCTGTTTTTT. Amino acid sequence: CASSVGEGSSGRAPGELFF.

The chain recombines TRBV7-9 with TRBJ2-7; 8 nucleotides align to TRBD2. CDR3 length equals 14 residues. Germline CDR1 and CDR2: SEHNR and FQNEAQ (reference sequence). Trimming cost V 5 bases and J 5 bases; bases outside gene matches: 8. The CDR3 DNA reads TGTGCCAGCAGCCTCCTCCAGCGGGAGAACGAGCAGTACTTC. Amino acids: CASSLLQRENEQYF.

About this clone: One end of the junction is discordant with germline, which a read error may explain. This chain links TRBV7-7 with TRBJ2-5, with TRBD2 as a possible D gene (6 bases). CDR3 length: 16 amino acids. The germline gives CDR1 SSHAT, CDR2 FNYEAQ (reference sequence). The CDR3 DNA follows: TGTGCTAGCAGCGAGTCGTTAGGAGGGAACCAAGAGACCCAGTACTTC. Amino acids: CASSESLGGNQETQYF.

The chain is built from TRBV5-1 and TRBJ2-5, with 8 bases that match TRBD1. Germline V CDR1 and CDR2: SGHRS, YFSETQ. The CDR3 is 14 residues long. With 4 bases clipped from V and 4 bases from J, the junction kept 6 bases outside the gene matches. In DNA, the CDR3 is TGCGCCAGCAGCACCGGACAGGGCGGAGAGACCCAGTACTTC. Protein sequence: CASSTGQGGETQYF.

In nucleotides, the CDR3 is TGCGCCAGCAGCCAAGTACGCCTACTAAGCTCTGGGGCCAACGTCCTGACTTTC. This translates into CASSQVRLLSSGANVLTF. The rearrangement links TRBV4-1 to TRBJ2-6, with D unclear. Per germline, CDR1 MGHRA and CDR2 YSYEKL. Between the trimmed V and J ends, which lost 1 base and 0 bases, there was a span of 13 bases. The CDR3 sequence is 18 residues long.

This clone has only a few counts. The rearrangement uses TRBV19 and TRBJ2-3; 12 bases are shared with TRBD1. V lost 5 bases and J lost 5; bases outside the gene matches: 5. There are 15 residues in the CDR3. Germline CDR1 and CDR2: LNHDA and SQIVND (reference sequence). CDR3 sequence: CASSLGQGAGDTQYF. DNA of the CDR3: TGTGCCAGTAGTTTGGGACAGGGGGCGGGAGATACGCAGTATTTT.

The J gene is TRBJ2-7, the V gene TRBV5-1; no reliable D call. Germline V gene sequence: CDR1 SGHRS, CDR2 YFSETQ. V lost 2 bases and J lost 0, with 6 bases in between. This CDR3 has 13 amino acids. The CDR3 is CASSFTSSYEQYF. CDR3 nucleotide sequence: TGCGCCAGCAGCTTTACGAGCTCCTACGAGCAGTACTTC.

The chain uses TRBV5-1 and TRBJ1-5; maybe TRBD1 (5 bases). Germline CDR1 is SGHRS and CDR2 is YFSETQ. This CDR3 is built from 16 residues. With 0 bases removed from V and 0 bases from J, the gap between germline ends came to 10 bases. Written as DNA, the CDR3 is TGCGCCAGCAGCTTGGAGGGGCCTTATAGCAATCAGCCCCAGCATTTT. Amino acid sequence: CASSLEGPYSNQPQHF.

The chain recombines TRBV5-1 with TRBJ1-3; D is unresolved. Deletions cut 0 bases from V and 0 bases from J, with 10 bases between. Per the germline V gene, CDR1 is SGHRS and CDR2 is YFSETQ. CDR3 length: 16 residues. The CDR3 bases are TGCGCCAGCAGCTTGGAGGTGTGGAGCTCTGGAAACACCATATATTTT. Protein: CASSLEVWSSGNTIYF.

Note on this clone: Other DNA sequences in the same sample also yield this CDR3. The rearrangement links TRBV9 to TRBJ2-7, with 9 bases that match TRBD1. Germline V lookup: CDR1 SGDLS, CDR2 YYNGEE. The CDR3 is 15 residues long. J lost 4 bases, V lost 0 bases, and 5 bases had no gene match. The CDR3 DNA is TGTGCCAGCAGCGTAGGCGGGACAGGGCCGTACGAGCAGTACTTC. Residues: CASSVGGTGPYEQYF.

The chain couples TRBV19 to TRBJ1-4; 8 positions match TRBD1. The junction had 6 bases not matched to a gene; V was cut back by 6 bases and J by 0 bases. The CDR3 covers 16 residues. Germline CDR1 is LNHDA and CDR2 is SQIVND (reference sequence). The CDR3 nucleotides are TGTGCCAGTAGAATAAAACAGGGGGCAACTAATGAAAAACTGTTTTTT. Residues: CASRIKQGATNEKLFF.

The CDR3 is CASSLRSGYGYTF. The CDR3 region has the DNA TGTGCCAGCAGCTTACGATCGGGCTATGGCTACACCTTC. The V and J genes are TRBV11-2 and TRBJ1-2; no reliable D call. Germline V CDR1 and CDR2: SGHAT, FQNNGV. The germline V and J ends were trimmed by 2 bases and 4 bases, with 8 bases remaining between them. The CDR3 loop spans 13 amino acids.

The genes are TRBV11-3 and TRBJ1-1; the D is unclear. CDR1 and CDR2 from the germline V gene are SGHNT and YENEEA. The CDR3 spans 12 residues. The germline V and J ends were trimmed by 9 bases and 5 bases, with 13 bases remaining between them. The CDR3 loop is CASSGRWTEAFF. The CDR3 nucleotides are TGTGCCAGTTCGGGGAGATGGACTGAAGCTTTCTTT.

The V and J genes are TRBV2 and TRBJ1-4; D gene ambiguous. This CDR3 has 13 residues. Trimming removed 4 bases from V and 7 bases from J, with 10 bases in between. From germline, CDR1 is SNHLY and CDR2 FYNNEI. The CDR3 bases are TGTGCCAGCAGTGTGGTCGGGTTTGAAAAACTGTTTTTT. This gives the protein CASSVVGFEKLFF.

CDR3 loop: CASSHQGTSGRREQFF. The CDR3 DNA reads as TGTGCCAGCAGCCACCAAGGGACTAGCGGGAGACGGGAGCAGTTCTTC. This sequence joins TRBV7-9 and TRBJ2-1, with 14 nucleotides matching TRBD2. CDR3 length equals 16 residues. Germline loops: CDR1 SEHNR, CDR2 FQNEAQ (reference sequence). Losses at the gene ends were 5 bases for V and 10 bases for J; bases not matched to a gene: 10.

With respect to this clone: The sample holds other DNA sequences that translate to the same CDR3. The gene calls are TRBV28 and TRBJ2-7; weak D call: TRBD2 (5 bases). The CDR3 runs to 16 residues. V gave up 3 bases and J gave up 7 bases, with 22 bases separating them. CDR1 MDHEN and CDR2 SYDVKM come from the germline V gene. This CDR3 is CASSLGASRKLGEQYF. The CDR3, as DNA: TGTGCCAGCAGTTTGGGCGCTAGCCGGAAGTTGGGTGAGCAGTACTTC.

The gene calls are TRBV6-6 and TRBJ2-1; D call uncertain. Germline-derived CDR1 and CDR2 are MNHNY and SVGAGI (reference sequence). This CDR3 contains 15 residues. Deletions cut 2 bases from V and 6 bases from J, with 14 bases between. CDR3 in DNA: TGTGCCAGCAGTTACCGTCGTGAGGTGTCCAATGAGCAGTTCTTC. Translating gives CASSYRREVSNEQFF.

This chain uses TRBV6-6 with TRBJ2-1; 9 bases align to TRBD2. V was pared by 2 bases and J by 4 bases, with 6 bases of the junction left unmatched. The CDR3 is 16 residues long. Germline loops: CDR1 MNHNY, CDR2 SVGAGI (reference sequence). Here the CDR3 reads CASSYTASGMYNEQFF. The CDR3 nucleotides read TGTGCCAGCAGTTACACGGCTAGCGGGATGTACAATGAGCAGTTCTTC.

Comments on this clone: A junction end diverges from the germline sequence, so it may reflect a read error. The chain combines TRBV11-2 with TRBJ2-7; a weak D match, TRBD1 (6 bases). Germline CDR1 and CDR2: SGHAT and FQNNGV. The CDR3 consists of 12 residues. The CDR3 nucleotides are TGTGCCAGCAGTCCCCTGGGGGCCCCTAGGGGCTTC. Amino acid sequence: CASSPLGAPRGF. Full variable domain (outside the CDR3, taken from reference TRBV11-2 and TRBJ2-7): EAGVAQSPRYKIIEKRQSVAFWCNPISGHATLYWYQQILGQGPKLLIQFQNNGVVDDSQLPKDRFSAERLKGVDSTLKIQPAKLEDSAVYLCASSPLGAPRGFGPGTRLTVT.

This chain joins TRBV5-1 and TRBJ2-4; D unclear. Germline values: CDR1 SGHRS, CDR2 YFSETQ. V shed 0 bases and J shed 14 bases, with 12 bases lying between them. The CDR3 has 12 amino acids. The CDR3 loop reads CASSLGQDVKYF. CDR3 bases: TGCGCCAGCAGCTTGGGTCAGGATGTAAAGTACTTC.

V and J are TRBV5-1 and TRBJ2-5; 8 bases fit TRBD2. The ends lost 1 base at V and 7 bases at J; junction bases unmatched: 12. CDR1 and CDR2 (germline): SGHRS, YFSETQ. This CDR3 has 16 amino acids. The CDR3 DNA reads as TGCGCCAGCAGCTTGCGAGGTAGCGGGAACGTGGGGACCCAGTACTTC. Protein sequence: CASSLRGSGNVGTQYF. Variable domain in full (rest from reference TRBV5-1 and TRBJ2-5): KAGVTQTPRYLIKTRGQQVTLSCSPISGHRSVSWYQQTPGQGLQFLFEYFSETQRNKGNFPGRFSGRQFSNSRSEMNVSTLELGDSALYLCASSLRGSGNVGTQYFGPGTRLLVL.

The rearrangement links TRBV7-2 to TRBJ2-5, with TRBD1 matching over 9 bases. V shed 5 bases and J 5 bases; nucleotides not matched to a gene: 6. The CDR3 has 14 residues. CDR1 SGHTA and CDR2 FQGNSA come from the germline V gene. CDR3 DNA sequence: TGTGCCAGCAGCCTCGGGACAGGGATGGAGACCCAGTACTTC. The encoded protein is CASSLGTGMETQYF.

The rearrangement links TRBV6-5 to TRBJ2-7; tentatively, D is TRBD1 (5 bases). With 5 bases removed from V and 6 bases from J, the gap between germline ends came to 11 bases. The CDR3 covers 12 residues. Germline-derived CDR1 and CDR2 are MNHEY and SVGAGI. The CDR3 is CASSTGLREQYF. CDR3 nucleotide sequence: TGTGCCAGCAGTACAGGTCTCCGCGAGCAGTACTTC.

The J gene is TRBJ2-1, the V gene TRBV6-4, with 7 bases fitting TRBD2. The CDR3 extends over 15 amino acids. V trimming: 4 bases; J trimming: 4 bases; junction bases outside the gene matches: 7. Looked up from germline, CDR1 is MRHNA and CDR2 is SNTAGT. The CDR3: CASSVEGGPYNEQFF. CDR3 DNA sequence: TGTGCCAGCAGTGTGGAGGGAGGGCCTTACAATGAGCAGTTCTTC.

J is TRBJ2-1 and V is TRBV5-1, with D hard to call. Trimming left V 4 bases short and J 7 bases short, with 18 bases between. Germline V gene data show CDR1 as SGHRS and CDR2 as YFSETQ. CDR3 length equals 15 residues. CDR3 sequence: CASSPQDSQRNEQFF. The CDR3 region has the DNA TGCGCCAGCAGCCCCCAAGATAGCCAGAGAAATGAGCAGTTCTTC.

V usage is TRBV9 and J usage is TRBJ1-4, with TRBD1 matching over 7 bases. CDR3 length: 14 amino acids. Germline V lookup: CDR1 SGDLS, CDR2 YYNGEE. Trimming cost V 1 base and J 8 bases; bases outside gene matches: 5. The DNA of the CDR3 is TGTGCCAGCAGCGTAACAGGGGTTGGAGAAAAACTGTTTTTT. Translated, it gives CASSVTGVGEKLFF. Looking up the rest from reference TRBV9 and TRBJ1-4 gives the full variable domain: DSGVTQTPKHLITATGQRVTLRCSPRSGDLSVYWYQQSLDQGLQFLIQYYNGEERAKGNILERFSAQQFPDLHSELNLSSLELGDSALYFCASSVTGVGEKLFFGSGTQLSVL.

V gene TRBV6-6 combines with J gene TRBJ1-2, with 9 bases lining up with TRBD1. V lost 6 bases and J lost 2; bases outside the gene matches: 4. CDR1 MNHNY and CDR2 SVGAGI come from the germline V gene (reference sequence). This CDR3 is 14 amino acids long. The CDR3 sequence is CASSRDRVNYGYTF. In nucleotides, the CDR3 is TGTGCCAGCAGCCGGGACAGGGTCAACTATGGCTACACCTTC.

The J gene is TRBJ1-5, the V gene TRBV25-1; D might be TRBD1 (5 bases). V was pared by 6 bases and J by 4 bases, with 10 bases between. The CDR3 spans 13 residues. The germline CDR1 and CDR2 sequences are MGHDK and SYGVNS. The chain's CDR3 is CASRGEGNQPQHF. The CDR3 bases are TGTGCCAGCAGAGGGGAGGGGAATCAGCCCCAGCATTTT. The whole variable domain, remainder taken from reference TRBV25-1 and TRBJ1-5, is EADIYQTPRYLVIGTGKKITLECSQTMGHDKMYWYQQDPGMELHLIHYSYGVNSTEKGDLSSESTVSRIRTEHFPLTLESARPSHTSQYLCASRGEGNQPQHFGDGTRLSIL.